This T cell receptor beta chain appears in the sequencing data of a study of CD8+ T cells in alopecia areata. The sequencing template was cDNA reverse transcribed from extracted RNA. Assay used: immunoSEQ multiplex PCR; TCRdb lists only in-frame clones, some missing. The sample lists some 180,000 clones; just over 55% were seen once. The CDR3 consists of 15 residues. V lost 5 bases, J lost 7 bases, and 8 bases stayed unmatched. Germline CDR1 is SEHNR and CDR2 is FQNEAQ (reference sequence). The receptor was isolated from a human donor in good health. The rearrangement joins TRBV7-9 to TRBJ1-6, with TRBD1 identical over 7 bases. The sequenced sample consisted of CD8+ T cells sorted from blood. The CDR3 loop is CASSPAATGNSPLHF. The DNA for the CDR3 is TGTGCCAGCAGCCCCGCCGCGACAGGGAATTCACCCCTCCACTTT.